Listed below are T cell receptor beta chains from one sample, sequenced in a study of blood T cell repertoires in COVID-19. Sequencing was performed with immunoSEQ multiplex PCR; in TCRdb, only in-frame clones are kept and a portion is missing. This table holds some 250,000 clones, around 90% found once. Source material: peripheral blood. The receptors originated from a human donor in a cohort sampled during active COVID-19. Both conserved end residues are part of each CDR3. The order of the fields is clone size, J gene, D gene, CDR3 length, V gene, CDR3 protein, CDR3 DNA. D genes are given only for firm matches. The size field is filled for only some rows; it gives once, few, many or a size class.

>NA|TRBJ2-1|NA|16|TRBV5-6
CASSLEVRDKRNEQFF
TGTGCCAGCAGCTTGGAGGTACGGGACAAGAGGAATGAGCAGTTCTTC
>NA|TRBJ1-1|NA|13|TRBV28
CASTLSRGIEAFF
TGTGCCAGCACCCTAAGCCGGGGGATTGAAGCTTTCTTT
>once|TRBJ2-1|TRBD2|17|TRBV19
CASSSGTRFFSYNEQFF
TGTGCCAGTAGTAGCGGGACTAGATTTTTCTCCTACAATGAGCAGTTCTTC
>few|TRBJ1-5|TRBD1|14|TRBV6-2/TRBV6-3
CASSYTQGWEPQHF
TGTGCCAGCAGTTACACACAGGGGTGGGAGCCCCAGCATTTT
>NA|TRBJ2-7|TRBD1|13|TRBV19
CASTPDRGDEQYF
TGTGCCAGTACTCCGGACAGGGGGGACGAGCAGTACTTC
>once|TRBJ1-2|NA|13|TRBV19
CASSIGEGYGYTF
TGTGCCAGTAGTATCGGTGAGGGTTATGGCTACACCTTC
>NA|TRBJ2-5|TRBD1|16|TRBV9
CASSARGQGGQETQYF
TGTGCCAGCAGCGCCCGGGGACAGGGTGGGCAAGAGACCCAGTACTTC
>NA|TRBJ2-1|TRBD2|14|TRBV11-3
CASSPRGAGNEQFF
TGTGCCAGCAGCCCGCGGGGGGCCGGCAATGAGCAGTTCTTC
>once|TRBJ2-7|NA|15|TRBV10-3
CAISEETQGPYEQYF
TGTGCCATCAGTGAGGAAACCCAGGGCCCCTACGAGCAGTACTTC
>once|TRBJ2-1|NA|11|TRBV11-2
CASSRLREQFF
TGTGCCAGCAGCCGACTTCGGGAGCAGTTCTTC
>NA|TRBJ2-3|NA|15|TRBV7-7
CASSSGTQVIDTQYF
TGTGCTAGCAGCTCCGGGACACAAGTCATAGATACGCAGTATTTT
>NA|TRBJ2-7|NA|14|TRBV19
CASKVAADNYEQYF
TGTGCCAGTAAGGTGGCAGCGGATAACTACGAGCAGTACTTC
>NA|TRBJ2-1|TRBD2|15|TRBV11-2
CASSLDGTRVHEQFF
TGTGCCAGCAGCTTAGACGGGACTAGGGTACATGAGCAGTTCTTC
>NA|TRBJ1-2|TRBD1|15|TRBV6-2/TRBV6-3
CASSYSTGGAYGYTF
TGTGCCAGCAGTTACTCGACAGGGGGCGCATATGGCTACACCTTC
>NA|TRBJ1-4|NA|13|TRBV11-3
CASSFRAGEKLFF
TGTGCCAGCAGCTTCCGGGCGGGGGAAAAACTGTTTTTT
>NA|TRBJ2-2|TRBD1|17|TRBV7-8
CASSLFRQGWNTGELFF
TGTGCCAGCAGCTTATTCAGACAGGGCTGGAACACCGGGGAGCTGTTTTTT
>NA|TRBJ2-7|TRBD2|15|TRBV6-2/TRBV6-3
CASSYKSGRAYEQYF
TGTGCCAGCAGTTATAAAAGCGGGAGGGCCTACGAGCAGTACTTC
>NA|TRBJ2-7|TRBD2|13|TRBV5-1
CASRTSGTYEQYF
TGCGCCAGCAGAACTAGCGGGACCTACGAGCAGTACTTC
>few|TRBJ2-6|TRBD2|17|TRBV19
CASSRGGTVSGANVLTF
TGTGCCAGTAGTAGGGGGGGGACCGTTTCTGGGGCCAACGTCCTGACTTTC
>NA|TRBJ1-5|TRBD1|16|TRBV19
CASTPWTGPIDQPQHF
TGTGCCAGTACCCCTTGGACAGGGCCTATTGATCAGCCCCAGCATTTT
>NA|TRBJ2-2|NA|13|TRBV4-3
CASSPGDTGELFF
TGCGCCAGCAGCCCGGGGGACACCGGGGAGCTGTTTTTT
>NA|TRBJ2-1|NA|14|TRBV3-1/TRBV3-2
CASSQGRGGNEQFF
TGTGCCAGCAGCCAAGGGAGAGGGGGCAATGAGCAGTTCTTC
>NA|TRBJ2-1|NA|12|TRBV3-1/TRBV3-2
CASSPGTPEQFF
TGTGCCAGCAGCCCTGGGACTCCCGAGCAGTTCTTC
>NA|TRBJ1-1|TRBD1|18|TRBV5-1
CASSLAITRQGTGTEAFF
TGCGCCAGCAGCTTGGCCATAACCCGACAGGGTACAGGTACTGAAGCTTTCTTT
>NA|TRBJ2-7|TRBD2|14|TRBV30
CAWGVAGGPWEQYF
TGTGCCTGGGGCGTAGCGGGGGGGCCTTGGGAGCAGTACTTC
>NA|TRBJ2-7|TRBD1|13|TRBV7-8
CASSYDRAYEQYF
TGTGCCAGCAGCTACGACAGGGCCTACGAGCAGTACTTC
>NA|TRBJ2-1|TRBD1|13|TRBV30
CAWNRGSYNEQFF
TGTGCCTGGAACAGGGGATCATACAATGAGCAGTTCTTC
>NA|TRBJ2-7|NA|15|TRBV9
CASSVGAGAKREQYF
TGTGCCAGCAGCGTAGGCGCAGGGGCTAAAAGAGAGCAGTACTTC
>once|TRBJ1-5|NA|16|TRBV7-9
CASSPRGATSNQPQHF
TGTGCCAGCAGCCCTCGGGGGGCGACGAGCAATCAGCCCCAGCATTTT
>NA|TRBJ2-6|NA|16|TRBV14
CASSQVYRSGANVLTF
TGTGCCAGCAGCCAAGTTTATCGCTCTGGGGCCAACGTCCTGACTTTC
>few|TRBJ2-6|NA|14|TRBV5-4
CASSLEAYGDVLTF
TGTGCCAGCAGCTTGGAGGCTTACGGGGACGTCCTGACTTTC
>NA|TRBJ2-2|NA|16|TRBV5-1
CASSFSGGSSTGELFF
TGCGCCAGCAGCTTCTCAGGAGGGTCGAGCACCGGGGAGCTGTTTTTT
>NA|TRBJ2-7|TRBD2|14|TRBV9
CASSAGGASYEQYF
TGTGCCAGCAGCGCGGGGGGAGCCTCCTACGAGCAGTACTTC
>NA|TRBJ2-1|TRBD2|18|TRBV18
CASSPGTSGGRTYNEQFF
TGTGCCAGCTCACCAGGGACTAGCGGGGGTAGGACCTACAATGAGCAGTTCTTC
>NA|TRBJ2-1|TRBD2|16|TRBV5-6
CASSLGLAGGYNEQFF
TGTGCCAGCAGCTTGGGGCTAGCGGGAGGTTACAATGAGCAGTTCTTC
>NA|TRBJ2-3|NA|14|TRBV19
CASSITVGTDTQYF
TGTGCCAGTAGTATAACAGTGGGTACAGATACGCAGTATTTT
>NA|TRBJ2-7|NA|11|TRBV20-1
CSALTAYEQYF
TGCAGTGCCTTGACAGCCTACGAGCAGTACTTC
>NA|TRBJ2-5|NA|13|TRBV11-2
CASAGLTWETQYF
TGTGCCAGCGCGGGATTAACTTGGGAGACCCAGTACTTC
>NA|TRBJ2-3|TRBD1|15|TRBV6-5
CASSPDRGPTDTQYF
TGTGCCAGCAGTCCAGACAGGGGCCCCACAGATACGCAGTATTTT
>NA|TRBJ2-6|TRBD1|17|TRBV19
CASSHRDRGRGANVLTF
TGTGCCAGTAGCCACCGGGACAGGGGGCGAGGGGCCAACGTCCTGACTTTC
>NA|TRBJ2-7|NA|14|TRBV5-4
CASSLGGGTYEQYF
TGTGCCAGCAGCTTGGGTGGCGGTACCTACGAGCAGTACTTC
>NA|TRBJ1-1|NA|12|TRBV10-3
CAISGGGTEAFF
TGTGCCATCAGTGGAGGTGGAACTGAAGCTTTCTTT
>NA|TRBJ1-5|TRBD1|14|TRBV4-1
CASSHWDRNQPQHF
TGCGCCAGCAGCCACTGGGACAGGAATCAGCCCCAGCATTTT
>NA|TRBJ2-7|NA|16|TRBV19
CASSAEGVAGAYEQYF
TGTGCCAGTAGTGCCGAGGGGGTAGCAGGGGCATACGAGCAGTACTTC
>NA|TRBJ1-2|TRBD1|14|TRBV24-1
CATSDLDRNYGYTF
TGTGCCACCAGTGACTTGGACAGGAACTATGGCTACACCTTC
>NA|TRBJ2-3|NA|17|TRBV4-3
CASSQDRFRGSTDTQYF
TGCGCCAGCAGCCAAGATCGGTTCCGGGGGAGCACAGATACGCAGTATTTT
>NA|TRBJ1-1|NA|12|TRBV28
CASSLSDTEAFF
TGTGCCAGCAGTCTTAGCGATACTGAAGCTTTCTTT
>NA|TRBJ1-2|NA|15|TRBV9
CASSVGGGVPYGYTF
TGTGCCAGCAGCGTCGGAGGGGGGGTCCCCTATGGCTACACCTTC
>NA|TRBJ2-7|NA|13|TRBV12-3/TRBV12-4
CASTTQSSYEQYF
TGTGCCAGCACGACACAGAGCTCCTACGAGCAGTACTTC
>few|TRBJ1-4|NA|15|TRBV5-1
CASSLPGGLNEKLFF
TGCGCCAGCAGCCTACCGGGGGGACTTAATGAAAAACTGTTTTTT
>NA|TRBJ2-5|NA|12|TRBV7-9
CASQEGQETQYF
TGTGCCAGTCAGGAGGGTCAAGAGACCCAGTACTTC